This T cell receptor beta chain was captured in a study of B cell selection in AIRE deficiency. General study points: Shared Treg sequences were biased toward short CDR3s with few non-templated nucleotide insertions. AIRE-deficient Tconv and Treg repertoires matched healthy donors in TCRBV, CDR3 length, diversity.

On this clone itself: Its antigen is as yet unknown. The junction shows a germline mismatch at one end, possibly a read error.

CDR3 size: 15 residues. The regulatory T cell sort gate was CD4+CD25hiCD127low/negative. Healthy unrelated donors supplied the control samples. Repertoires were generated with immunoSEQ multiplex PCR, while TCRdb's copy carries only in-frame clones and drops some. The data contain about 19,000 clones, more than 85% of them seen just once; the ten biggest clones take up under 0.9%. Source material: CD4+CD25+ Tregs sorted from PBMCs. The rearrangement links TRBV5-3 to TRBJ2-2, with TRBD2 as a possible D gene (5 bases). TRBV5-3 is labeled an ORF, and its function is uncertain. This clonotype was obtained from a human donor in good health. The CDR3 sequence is CARSLFRRKYRGAVF. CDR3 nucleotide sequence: TGTGCCAGAAGCTTGTTCCGCCGTAAGTACCGGGGAGCTGTTTTT.